The source of this TCR beta chain is a study of CD8 T cells in ankylosing spondylitis. This CDR3 region has 13 residues. Germline CDR1 DFQATT, CDR2 SNEGSKA (reference sequence). V lost 4 bases, J lost 2 bases, and 3 bases stayed unmatched. The authors made TCR beta libraries by quantitative 5'-RACE with molecular barcodes. One entry per CDR3 protein results from TCRdb running MiXCR on the 5' RACE reads. The repertoire holds hundreds of thousands of distinct CDR3 sequences, with about 26% as singletons. This clonotype was seen repeatedly, ten times or more. Sequences were obtained from blood, either unsorted or a sorted T cell fraction (not recorded which). The chain has TRBV20-1 and TRBJ2-7, with 9 nucleotides matching TRBD2. This receptor was taken from a male donor with ankylosing spondylitis or in good health (not recorded which). For the CDR3, the DNA is TGCAGTGCTACGGGACTAGCCACCTACGAGCAGTACTTC. Amino acid sequence: CSATGLATYEQYF.